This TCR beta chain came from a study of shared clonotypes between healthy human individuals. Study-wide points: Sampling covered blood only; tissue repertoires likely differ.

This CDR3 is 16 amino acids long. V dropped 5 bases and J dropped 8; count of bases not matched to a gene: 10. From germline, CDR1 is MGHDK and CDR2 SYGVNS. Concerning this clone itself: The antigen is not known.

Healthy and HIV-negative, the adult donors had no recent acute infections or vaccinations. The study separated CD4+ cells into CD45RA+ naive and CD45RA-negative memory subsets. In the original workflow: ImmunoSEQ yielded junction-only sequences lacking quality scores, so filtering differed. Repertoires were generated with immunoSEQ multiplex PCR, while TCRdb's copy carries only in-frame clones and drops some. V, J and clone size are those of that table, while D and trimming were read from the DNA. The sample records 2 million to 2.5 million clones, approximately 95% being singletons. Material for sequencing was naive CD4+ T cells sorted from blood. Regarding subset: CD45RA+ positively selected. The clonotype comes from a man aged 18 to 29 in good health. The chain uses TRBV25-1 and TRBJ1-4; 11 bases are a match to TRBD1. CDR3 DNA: TGTGCCAGCAGTCCCACGCCGGGACAGGGGGACGAAAAACTGTTTTTT. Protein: CASSPTPGQGDEKLFF. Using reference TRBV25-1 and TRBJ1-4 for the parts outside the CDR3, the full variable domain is EADIYQTPRYLVIGTGKKITLECSQTMGHDKMYWYQQDPGMELHLIHYSYGVNSTEKGDLSSESTVSRIRTEHFPLTLESARPSHTSQYLCASSPTPGQGDEKLFFGSGTQLSVL.